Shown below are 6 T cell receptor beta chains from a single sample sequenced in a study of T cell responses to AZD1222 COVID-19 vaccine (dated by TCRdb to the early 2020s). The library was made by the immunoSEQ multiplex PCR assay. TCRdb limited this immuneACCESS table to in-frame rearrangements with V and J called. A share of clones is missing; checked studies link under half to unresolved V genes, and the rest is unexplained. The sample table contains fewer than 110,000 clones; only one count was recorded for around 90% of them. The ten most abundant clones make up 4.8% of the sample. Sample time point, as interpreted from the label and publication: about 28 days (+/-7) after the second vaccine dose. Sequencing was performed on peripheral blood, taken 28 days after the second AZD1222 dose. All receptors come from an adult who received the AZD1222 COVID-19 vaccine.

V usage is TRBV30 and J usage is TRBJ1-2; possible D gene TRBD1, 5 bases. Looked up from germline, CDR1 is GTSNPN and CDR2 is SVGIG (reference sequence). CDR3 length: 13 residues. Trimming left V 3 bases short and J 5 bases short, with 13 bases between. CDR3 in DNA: TGTGCCTGGAGCCCCCGGGGGAAGTATGGCTACACCTTC. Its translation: CAWSPRGKYGYTF.

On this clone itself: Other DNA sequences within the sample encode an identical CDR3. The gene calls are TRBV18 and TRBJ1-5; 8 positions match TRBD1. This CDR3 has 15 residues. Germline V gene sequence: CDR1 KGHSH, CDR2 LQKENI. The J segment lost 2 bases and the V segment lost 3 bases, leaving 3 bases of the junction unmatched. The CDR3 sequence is CASSPPGQGNQPQHF. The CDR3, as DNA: TGTGCCAGCTCACCCCCGGGACAGGGCAATCAGCCCCAGCATTTT. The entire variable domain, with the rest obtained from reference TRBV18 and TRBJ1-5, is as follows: NAGVMQNPRHLVRRRGQEARLRCSPMKGHSHVYWYRQLPEEGLKFMVYLQKENIIDESGMPKERFSAEFPKEGPSILRIQQVVRGDSAAYFCASSPPGQGNQPQHFGDGTRLSIL.

The CDR3 nucleotides are TGCGCCAGCAGCCAATCCAGGGGGATGTACGAGCAGTACTTC. Its protein is CASSQSRGMYEQYF. V is TRBV4-3 and J is TRBJ2-7, with 7 bases lining up with TRBD1. V lost 2 bases to trimming and J lost 4 bases; unmatched junction nucleotides: 5. Germline loops: CDR1 LGHNA, CDR2 YSLEER. This CDR3 spans 14 amino acids.

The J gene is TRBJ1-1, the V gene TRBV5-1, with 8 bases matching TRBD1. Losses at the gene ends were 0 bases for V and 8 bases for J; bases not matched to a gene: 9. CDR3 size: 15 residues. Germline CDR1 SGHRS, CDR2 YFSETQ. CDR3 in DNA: TGCGCCAGCAGCTTGGCGCAGGGGGCCTTACCGGAAGCTTTCTTT. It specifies CASSLAQGALPEAFF.

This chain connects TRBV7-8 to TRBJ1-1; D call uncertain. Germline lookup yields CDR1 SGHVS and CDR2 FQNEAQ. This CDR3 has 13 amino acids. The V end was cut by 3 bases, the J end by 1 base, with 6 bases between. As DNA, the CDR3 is TGTGCCAGCAGCTTCAGTCCGAACACTGAAGCTTTCTTT. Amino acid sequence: CASSFSPNTEAFF.

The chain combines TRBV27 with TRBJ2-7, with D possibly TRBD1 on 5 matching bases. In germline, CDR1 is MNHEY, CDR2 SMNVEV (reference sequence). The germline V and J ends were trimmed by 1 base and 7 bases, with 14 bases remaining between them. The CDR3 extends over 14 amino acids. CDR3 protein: CASSLFHGAREQYF. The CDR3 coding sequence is TGTGCCAGCAGTTTATTCCATGGGGCGCGGGAGCAGTACTTC.